This TCR beta chain was sequenced in a study of T-cell memory formation after mild COVID-19. MiXCR, applied by TCRdb to the 5' RACE reads, yields one record per CDR3 protein. The table records hundreds of thousands of distinct CDR3 sequences, about a fifth of them present only once. Per the germline V gene, CDR1 is MRHNA and CDR2 is SNTAGT. This CDR3 region has 15 residues. V lost 5 bases to trimming and J lost 7 bases, with 18 bases between them. Only a few counts were recorded for this clonotype. The specimen was PBMCs or a T cell subset sorted from them (not recorded which). This receptor was taken from an adult woman who had mild COVID-19 (a few samples of this study predate the infection). Cell type and time point are not known. The chain employs TRBV6-4 and TRBJ2-1, with a tentative D call TRBD2 (5 bases). The CDR3 DNA reads TGTGCCAGCAGTATTATGTACGCCGGGGTGAATGAGCAGTTCTTC. It encodes CASSIMYAGVNEQFF.